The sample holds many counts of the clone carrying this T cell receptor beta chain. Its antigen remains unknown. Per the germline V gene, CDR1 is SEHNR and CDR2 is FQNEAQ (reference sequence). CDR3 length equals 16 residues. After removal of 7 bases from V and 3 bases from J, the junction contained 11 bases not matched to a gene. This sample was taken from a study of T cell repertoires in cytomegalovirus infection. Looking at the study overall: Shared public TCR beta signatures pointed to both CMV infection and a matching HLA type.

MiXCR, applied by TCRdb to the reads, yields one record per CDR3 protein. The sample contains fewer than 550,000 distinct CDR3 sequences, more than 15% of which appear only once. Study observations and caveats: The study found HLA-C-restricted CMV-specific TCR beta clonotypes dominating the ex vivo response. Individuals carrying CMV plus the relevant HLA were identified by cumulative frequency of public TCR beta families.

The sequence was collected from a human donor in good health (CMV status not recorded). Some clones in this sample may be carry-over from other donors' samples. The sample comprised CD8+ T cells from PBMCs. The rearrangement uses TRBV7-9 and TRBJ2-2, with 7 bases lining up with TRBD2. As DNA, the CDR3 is TGTGCCAGCACTCCTAGGGAGGGGAAACACACCGGGGAGCTGTTTTTT. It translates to CASTPREGKHTGELFF.